The 11 T cell receptor beta chains listed next were all sequenced from one sample in a study of blood T cell repertoires in COVID-19. Data came from immunoSEQ multiplex PCR; TCRdb stores just in-frame clones and leaves some out. The repertoire holds 150,000 to 200,000 clones, roughly nine tenths seen once, with over 9.5% in the top ten. Material: peripheral blood. The receptor set was obtained from an older woman with COVID-19, enrolled during active disease.

This chain links TRBV7-2 with TRBJ2-2; D may be TRBD2 (5 bases). The V end lost 4 bases, the J end lost 5 bases, and 11 bases lay between the germline ends. In germline, CDR1 is SGHTA, CDR2 FQGNSA. This CDR3 is 14 amino acids long. The CDR3 DNA sequence: TGTGCCAGCAGCTACGAGCGGTGGACCGGGGAGCTGTTTTTT. Residues: CASSYERWTGELFF.

The V gene is TRBV5-1, the J gene TRBJ2-7, with 7 bases lining up with TRBD1. The CDR3 loop spans 13 amino acids. Germline V gene data show CDR1 as SGHRS and CDR2 as YFSETQ. The V and J ends lost 4 bases and 7 bases, in that order; junction bases with no gene match: 8. In DNA form, the CDR3 reads TGCGCCAGCAGCAGGGAGACAGGGTGGGAGCAGTACTTC. Translation: CASSRETGWEQYF.

V is TRBV14 and J is TRBJ2-7; TRBD2 might be the D (6 bases). Trimming shortened V by 3 bases and J by 1 base, and 10 bases separated the two germline ends. This CDR3 comprises 14 residues. CDR1 is SGHDN and CDR2 is FVKESK in the germline V gene. Here the CDR3 reads CASSQAGWSYEQYF. The CDR3 coding sequence is TGTGCCAGCAGCCAGGCGGGGTGGTCCTACGAGCAGTACTTC.

The chain uses TRBV30 and TRBJ1-5; a possible D gene is TRBD1 (6 bases). Germline V CDR1 and CDR2: GTSNPN, SVGIG (reference sequence). Trimming left V 5 bases short and J 4 bases short, with 12 bases between. This CDR3 comprises 13 residues. The CDR3 loop is CAWGAGVNQPQHF. Here the CDR3 DNA reads TGTGCCTGGGGGGCAGGGGTTAATCAGCCCCAGCATTTT. Based on the CDR3 plus reference TRBV30 and TRBJ1-5, the full variable domain is SQTIHQWPATLVQPVGSPLSLECTVEGTSNPNLYWYRQAAGRGLQLLFYSVGIGQISSEVPQNLSASRPQDRQFILSSKKLLLSDSGFYLCAWGAGVNQPQHFGDGTRLSIL.

This clone was seen a single time. The chain joins TRBV19 to TRBJ2-4; unclear D gene. This CDR3 has 18 amino acids. The V gene's germline CDR1 is LNHDA and CDR2 SQIVND (reference sequence). V lost 5 bases and J lost 0, with 20 bases in between. This CDR3 is CASSLSPGFPTAKNIQYF. The CDR3 DNA reads TGTGCCAGTAGTCTCTCGCCAGGTTTCCCTACAGCCAAAAACATTCAGTACTTC.

V usage is TRBV24-1 and J usage is TRBJ2-5; D might be TRBD2 (5 bases). With 1 base removed from V and 4 bases from J, the gap between germline ends came to 9 bases. The CDR3 totals 14 residues. Germline CDR1 KGHDR, CDR2 SFDVKD. CDR3 nucleotide sequence: TGTGCCACCAGTGATTTCGGGGATTCAGAGACCCAGTACTTC. Translating it yields CATSDFGDSETQYF.

This chain links TRBV14 with TRBJ1-1; TRBD1 matches at 11 bases. The V segment lost 1 base and the J segment 7 bases; nucleotides outside the gene matches: 2. Germline V gene sequence: CDR1 SGHDN, CDR2 FVKESK. The length of the CDR3 is 14 residues. The CDR3 DNA follows: TGTGCCAGCAGCCAAGGGGACAGGGGGGTTGAAGCTTTCTTT. The encoded protein is CASSQGDRGVEAFF.

The chain joins TRBV12-3 or TRBV12-4 to TRBJ1-1; maybe TRBD1 (5 bases). Between the trimmed V and J ends, which lost 4 bases and 5 bases, there was a span of 11 bases. This CDR3 spans 13 amino acids. This chain's CDR3 is CASSSGRGTEAFF. CDR3 in DNA: TGTGCCAGCAGTTCCGGGAGGGGTACTGAAGCTTTCTTT.

V gene TRBV28 combines with J gene TRBJ1-6; D possibly corresponds to TRBD1 (6 bases). Germline CDR1 is MDHEN and CDR2 is SYDVKM. V was shortened by 4 bases and J by 0 bases, with 10 bases between the two germline ends. This CDR3 is 16 amino acids long. CDR3 loop: CASSSGGHSYNSPLHF. CDR3 nucleotides: TGTGCCAGCAGTTCGGGGGGGCACTCCTATAATTCACCCCTCCACTTT.

The rearrangement links TRBV4-2 to TRBJ1-5, with D possibly matching TRBD1 (6 bases). V lost 3 bases, J lost 16 bases, and 22 bases lay in between. The CDR3 runs to 14 residues. CDR1 is LGHNA and CDR2 is YNFKEQ in the germline V gene. The DNA of the CDR3 is TGTGCCAGCAGCCACGAAGGCGGCCGACAGGACCTACATTTT. Protein: CASSHEGGRQDLHF.

This sequence joins TRBV29-1 and TRBJ1-6; possible D gene TRBD1, 6 bases. The V end lost 4 bases, the J end lost 6 bases, and 13 bases lay between the germline ends. The CDR3 length is 14 residues. Per germline, CDR1 SQVTM and CDR2 ANQGSEA. The CDR3: CSVGEGGGNSPLHF. The CDR3 DNA follows: TGCAGCGTTGGGGAGGGAGGGGGTAATTCACCCCTCCACTTT.